A selection of T cell receptor beta chains follows, all from one sample in a study of radiation and T cells in renal cell carcinoma. Generated by immunoSEQ multiplex PCR, the TCRdb table keeps only in-frame clones and is missing some. Among 120,000 or so clones, 80% to 90% were seen once, and the ten largest hold approximately 2%. The input for sequencing was blood, taken from a patient whose treatment included radiotherapy and nephrectomy. The receptors originated from a woman in her sixties with renal cell carcinoma. Each CDR3 is given with its conserved first and last residue. D genes are given only for firm matches. The size field is filled for only some rows; it gives once, few, many or a size class.

>TRBV28|-|TRBJ1-1|-
TGTGCCAGCAGTCCGCCGGGGCAAGGTGAAGCTTTCTTT
CASSPPGQGEAFF
>TRBV25-1|-|TRBJ1-1|-
TGTGCCAGCAGTATCAGGGGAGACTGGGCTGAAGCTTTCTTT
CASSIRGDWAEAFF
>TRBV4-2|TRBD1|TRBJ1-5|few
TGTGCCAGCAGCCGGACAGGGTCGAATCAGCCCCAGCATTTT
CASSRTGSNQPQHF
>TRBV9|-|TRBJ1-2|-
TGTGCCAGCAGCGTAGTTCAGGGGAGCTATGGCTACACCTTC
CASSVVQGSYGYTF
>TRBV2|-|TRBJ1-5|-
TGTGCCAGCAGTGAAATGGGCGGGACGGGTCAGCCCCAGCATTTT
CASSEMGGTGQPQHF
>TRBV18|-|TRBJ1-1|-
TGTGCCAGCTCCCCCTTTATCCAGAACACTGAAGCTTTCTTT
CASSPFIQNTEAFF
>TRBV5-6|TRBD1|TRBJ1-1|-
TGTGCCAGCAGCTACTCCGGGACAGGCACTGAAGCTTTCTTT
CASSYSGTGTEAFF
>TRBV6-5|TRBD1|TRBJ1-4|-
TGTGCCAGCAAGGGGGCGGTTCCTAATGAAAAACTGTTTTTT
CASKGAVPNEKLFF
>TRBV9|-|TRBJ1-2|-
TGTGCCAGCAGCGGGGGGGGCAGAGCTTATGGCTACACCTTC
CASSGGGRAYGYTF
>TRBV9|-|TRBJ2-7|once
TGTGCCAGCAGCGCGGATACCGCCTACGAGCAGTACTTC
CASSADTAYEQYF
>TRBV5-5|-|TRBJ1-2|-
TGTGCCAGCAGCTGGACAGATCTAGTAGCTAACTATGGCTACACCTTC
CASSWTDLVANYGYTF
>TRBV5-1|-|TRBJ2-7|-
TGCGCCAGCAGCTTCGGACGTCCCCCGGACACCTACGAGCAGTACTTC
CASSFGRPPDTYEQYF
>TRBV19|TRBD1|TRBJ1-5|-
TGTGCCAGTAGGCTACGGACAGGGGGGCGTGATAGCAATCAGCCCCAGCATTTT
CASRLRTGGRDSNQPQHF
>TRBV6-1|TRBD1|TRBJ2-7|-
TGTGCCAGCATGACCGGACAGGGGGGCTACGAGCAGTACTTC
CASMTGQGGYEQYF
>TRBV7-9|TRBD1|TRBJ2-7|once
TGTGCCAGCAGCTTAGCCGGGACAGGGACCTACGAGCAGTACTTC
CASSLAGTGTYEQYF
>TRBV2|-|TRBJ2-5|-
TGTGCCAGCAAGAGGTGGGCAGGACAAGAGACCCAGTACTTC
CASKRWAGQETQYF
>TRBV2|TRBD1|TRBJ1-2|-
TGTGCCAGCAGTGAGCAGGGGGCGCATTATGGCTACACCTTC
CASSEQGAHYGYTF
>TRBV18|-|TRBJ1-1|-
TGTGCCAGCTCACCACGACAGGAAGGTGCCCCTGAAGCTTTCTTT
CASSPRQEGAPEAFF
>TRBV7-9|-|TRBJ1-6|-
TGTGCCAGCACCGCAGTGAGCTCCTATAATTCACCCCTCCACTTT
CASTAVSSYNSPLHF
>TRBV5-1|TRBD2|TRBJ2-5|-
TGCGCCAGCAGCTTGGGTCCTAGCGGGGGATCAGAGACCCAGTACTTC
CASSLGPSGGSETQYF
>TRBV13|-|TRBJ2-2|-
TGTGCCAGCAGCTTGCTTGCCGGGGAGCTGTTTTTT
CASSLLAGELFF
>TRBV4-3|-|TRBJ1-5|-
TGCGCCAGCAGCCAAGTTGCCATAATGAATTGGCAGCCCCAGCATTTT
CASSQVAIMNWQPQHF
>TRBV11-2|-|TRBJ2-1|-
TGTGCCAGCAGAACAGACGAGGGCCGGCTAACCTACAATGAGCAGTTCTTC
CASRTDEGRLTYNEQFF
>TRBV14|-|TRBJ2-2|-
TGTGCCAGCAGCCGCTTGAGGCGGGAGACAGGCGGGGAGCTGTTTTTT
CASSRLRRETGGELFF
>TRBV6-1|-|TRBJ1-1|-
TGTGCCAGCAGTGAACCCCGACTACTACACCCTGAAGCTTTCTTT
CASSEPRLLHPEAFF
>TRBV7-9|-|TRBJ1-5|-
TGTGCCAGCAGCTTAGGAATGGGTAGCCAGCCCCAGCATTTT
CASSLGMGSQPQHF
>TRBV4-1|TRBD1|TRBJ1-3|few
TGCGCCAGCAGTCGCCAGGGGACAGGGCGTTCCTCTGGAAACACCATATATTTT
CASSRQGTGRSSGNTIYF
>TRBV27|TRBD1|TRBJ1-1|-
TGTGCCAGCAGACAAAACGGACAGGCTGAAGCTTTCTTT
CASRQNGQAEAFF
>TRBV14|-|TRBJ1-1|-
TGTGCCAGCAGTCAAATCACAGGGAAGGCCACTGAAGCTTTCTTT
CASSQITGKATEAFF
>TRBV30|-|TRBJ1-1|few
TGTGCCTGGAGTTTGTCATGGAACACTGAAGCTTTCTTT
CAWSLSWNTEAFF
>TRBV28|-|TRBJ1-1|-
TGTGCCAGCAGTTTATTCGGGAGGATGAACACTGAAGCTTTCTTT
CASSLFGRMNTEAFF
>TRBV5-1|TRBD1|TRBJ2-4|-
TGCGCCAGCAGAGCCAGACAGGGCGGAAACATTCAGTACTTC
CASRARQGGNIQYF
>TRBV5-8|TRBD1|TRBJ1-3|-
TGTGCCAGCAGCTACAGGGGTGGAAACACCATATATTTT
CASSYRGGNTIYF
>TRBV7-3|TRBD2|TRBJ2-1|-
TGTGCCAGCAGCTTAAAGGGTAGCGGGAGGGCAACCTACAATGAGCAGTTCTTC
CASSLKGSGRATYNEQFF
>TRBV19|TRBD1|TRBJ1-5|-
TGTGCCAGTAGGGACAGGGGGGATCAGCCCCAGCATTTT
CASRDRGDQPQHF
>TRBV9|TRBD1|TRBJ1-2|-
TGTGCCAGCAGCGGGCGCGCAAGACAGGGTAACTATGGCTACACCTTC
CASSGRARQGNYGYTF
>TRBV7-2|TRBD1|TRBJ1-2|-
TGTGCCAGCAGCACCCGACAGGGGGCGTATGGTGGCTACACCTTC
CASSTRQGAYGGYTF
>TRBV10-1|-|TRBJ1-1|-
TGCGCCAGCAGTGAGATGGCAGGGCTGAACACTGAAGCTTTCTTT
CASSEMAGLNTEAFF
>TRBV6-1|TRBD1|TRBJ2-5|-
TGTGCCAGCAGTGAGTCGGGACAGGGAGGAGAGACCCAGTACTTC
CASSESGQGGETQYF
>TRBV6-1|-|TRBJ1-4|-
TGTGCCAGCAGTGGAGGCTGGGCATCGTACCCCATAGCAACTAATGAAAAACTGTTTTTT
CASSGGWASYPIATNEKLFF
>TRBV28|-|TRBJ1-5|few
TGTGCCAGCAGTTTTTCCGAGGGGCGACAGCCCCAGCATTTT
CASSFSEGRQPQHF
>TRBV5-1|TRBD1|TRBJ1-1|-
TGCGCCAGCAGCAGGGGACAGGGGGCCGGCACTGAAGCTTTCTTT
CASSRGQGAGTEAFF
>TRBV2|-|TRBJ1-4|-
TGTGCCAGCAAGCGGGGCGCAACTAATGAAAAACTGTTTTTT
CASKRGATNEKLFF
>TRBV7-2|TRBD1|TRBJ2-3|-
TGTGCCAGCAGCCCTACCGGACAGGGTGTCTCCACAGATACGCAGTATTTT
CASSPTGQGVSTDTQYF
>TRBV7-3|-|TRBJ2-7|-
TGTGCCAGCAGCTTAATTCGGGCAGCAAGGCCCTACGAGCAGTACTTC
CASSLIRAARPYEQYF
>TRBV27|-|TRBJ2-7|-
TGTGCCAGCAGTTTTTCCCCGGGCACACACGCTGGGCGGTACTTC
CASSFSPGTHAGRYF
>TRBV7-9|-|TRBJ2-5|-
TGTGCCAGCAGCTTAGGGGCGGGGCGGACGGAGACCCAGTACTTC
CASSLGAGRTETQYF
>TRBV9|-|TRBJ1-1|-
TGTGCCAGCAGCGTTTCCTGGGGGACTGAAGCTTTCTTT
CASSVSWGTEAFF
>TRBV6-5|TRBD1|TRBJ2-5|few
TGTGCCAGCAGTTCCGTAACCGGGACAGGGGGAGAGACCCAGTACTTC
CASSSVTGTGGETQYF
>TRBV19|-|TRBJ1-1|few
TGTGCCAGTAGTTTTGACAGAAACACTGAAGCTTTCTTT
CASSFDRNTEAFF